A selection of T cell receptor beta chains follows, all from one sample in a study of T cells in Graves' hyperthyroidism and ophthalmopathy. TCRdb passed the multiplex PCR reads through MiXCR, listing each CDR3 protein once. The sample contains roughly 500,000 distinct CDR3 sequences, over 45% of which appear only once. The sample was peripheral blood or thyroid tissue (not recorded which). These receptors all stem from an adult woman with Graves' disease, either hyperthyroidism or ophthalmopathy (not recorded which). The CDR3 runs from the conserved cysteine through the conserved F or W. The D gene is left open where the match is weak. Where a row states a size, it is once, few, many or the class of an expanded clone; other rows omit it.

CAISATGEGTEAFF	TGTGCCATCAGTGCGACAGGGGAGGGCACTGAAGCTTTCTTT	TRBV10-3	TRBD1	NA	TRBJ1-1
CASSQGIYATNEKLFF	TGCGCCAGCAGCCAGGGAATCTATGCAACTAATGAAAAACTGTTTTTT	TRBV4-1	NA	NA	TRBJ1-4
CASSFGQAFYNSPLHF	TGTGCCAGCAGCTTCGGACAGGCCTTCTATAATTCACCCCTCCACTTT	TRBV7-9	TRBD1	many	TRBJ1-6
CASSYDRLAYEQYF	TGTGCCAGCAGTTACGACAGGCTGGCCTACGAGCAGTACTTC	TRBV6-6	NA	few	TRBJ2-7
CASRPPLGRLGELFF	TGTGCCAGCAGGCCTCCGTTGGGGCGCCTTGGGGAGCTGTTTTTT	TRBV28	NA	NA	TRBJ2-2
CASSSGRGADEKLFF	TGCGCCAGCAGCTCTGGACGGGGGGCGGATGAAAAACTGTTTTTT	TRBV5-1	NA	NA	TRBJ1-4
CASSPARGRGETQHF	TGTGCCAGCAGCCCAGCAAGGGGGCGCGGGGAGACCCAGCATTTT	TRBV2	TRBD1	NA	TRBJ1-5
CASSFDKRGGRQETQYF	TGTGCCAGCAGCTTCGATAAGCGGGGGGGCCGACAAGAGACCCAGTACTTC	TRBV7-3	TRBD2	NA	TRBJ2-5
CASSLTPQEAQYF	TGTGCCAGCAGCTTGACCCCCCAAGAGGCCCAGTACTTC	TRBV25-1	NA	once	TRBJ2-5
CASSWAINTEAFF	TGTGCCAGCAGTTGGGCTATAAACACTGAAGCTTTCTTT	TRBV12-3/TRBV12-4	NA	few	TRBJ1-1
CASSPPGHTRGYTF	TGTGCCAGCAGCCCCCCGGGACACACTAGAGGCTACACCTTC	TRBV3-1	NA	few	TRBJ1-2
CASSQVGSNTGELFF	TGTGCCAGCAGCCAAGTCGGCTCGAACACCGGGGAGCTGTTTTTT	TRBV4-2	NA	many	TRBJ2-2
CASSLTGQAQSPLHF	TGCGCCAGCAGCTTGACGGGACAGGCTCAATCACCCCTCCACTTT	TRBV5-1	TRBD1	many	TRBJ1-6
CASKLQVASGYGYTF	TGTGCCAGTAAACTTCAAGTGGCCTCGGGCTATGGCTACACCTTC	TRBV19	NA	NA	TRBJ1-2